Sequencing of this T cell receptor beta chain was carried out in a study of T cell responses to AZD1222 COVID-19 vaccine. Some clones are missing from TCRdb's copy, which holds only in-frame ones; the method was immunoSEQ multiplex PCR. Here the sample spans some 91,000 clones, roughly 90% being singletons. In regard to this clone: Antigen unknown.

Notes on the study in general: Seropositive AZD1222 recipients at baseline numbered only five or six.

Trimming took 7 bases from V and 4 from J, leaving 14 bases between them. The CDR3 is 14 amino acids. Per the germline V gene, CDR1 is MNHEY and CDR2 is SVGAGI. This sequence originates from an adult in good health. The V and J genes are TRBV6-5 and TRBJ2-1; D is perhaps TRBD2 (5 bases). The source material was peripheral blood, sampled on day 0 of AZD1222 vaccination. CDR3 region: CASIGAETYNEQFF. For the CDR3, the DNA is TGTGCCAGCATAGGAGCGGAGACGTACAATGAGCAGTTCTTC.